These 2 T cell receptor beta chains were sequenced from one sample in a study of spatial heterogeneity in lung cancer. From the 5' RACE reads, TCRdb called clonotypes with MiXCR, one entry per CDR3 protein. The sample has over 3,000 distinct CDR3 sequences; about 7% are singletons. Their antigen targets remain unknown. Time point given: sample taken at primary tumor resection. Notes on the study in general: Counts of expanded alpha and beta TCRs within tumors tracked the tumor nonsynonymous mutation count.

This specimen consisted of lung tumor tissue, obtained at surgery. The receptors stem from a male donor with early-stage non-small cell lung cancer.

This clonotype rates as medium-sized. As an off-target read in a library built for alpha chains, this beta chain has a frequency of little significance. V gene TRBV29-1 combines with J gene TRBJ1-1; no clear D gene. V dropped 7 bases and J dropped 3 bases, with 15 bases sitting between them. This CDR3 contains 13 residues. Germline V gene lookup returns CDR1 SQVTM and CDR2 ANQGSEA. The chain's CDR3 is CSGAWGIDTEAFF. The CDR3 DNA is TGCAGCGGTGCCTGGGGTATCGACACTGAAGCTTTCTTT.

This clonotype has at least ten counts. The library was built for alpha chains, so this beta chain is an off-target read and its size means little. The gene calls are TRBV3-1 and TRBJ2-3; 13 bases match TRBD2. V lost 1 base and J lost 2; bases outside the gene matches: 6. This CDR3 comprises 18 residues. Looked up from germline, CDR1 is LGHDT and CDR2 is YNNKEL (reference sequence). The CDR3 sequence: CASSQGLAGGHVTDTQYF. The CDR3 DNA reads TGTGCCAGCAGCCAAGGACTAGCGGGAGGTCACGTCACAGATACGCAGTATTTT.